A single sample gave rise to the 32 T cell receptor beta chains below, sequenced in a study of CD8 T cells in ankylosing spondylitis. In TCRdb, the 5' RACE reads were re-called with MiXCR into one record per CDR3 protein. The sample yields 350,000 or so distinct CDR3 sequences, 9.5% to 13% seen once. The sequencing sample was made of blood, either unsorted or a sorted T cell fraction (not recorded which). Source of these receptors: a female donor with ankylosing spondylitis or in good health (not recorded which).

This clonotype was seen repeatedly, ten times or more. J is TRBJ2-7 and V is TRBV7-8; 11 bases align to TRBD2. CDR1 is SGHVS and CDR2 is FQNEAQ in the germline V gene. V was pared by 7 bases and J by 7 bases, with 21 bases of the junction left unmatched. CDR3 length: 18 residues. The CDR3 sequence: CASTPKHLTSGKGNEQYF. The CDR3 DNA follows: TGTGCCAGCACCCCGAAACATTTGACTAGCGGGAAGGGCAATGAGCAGTACTTC.

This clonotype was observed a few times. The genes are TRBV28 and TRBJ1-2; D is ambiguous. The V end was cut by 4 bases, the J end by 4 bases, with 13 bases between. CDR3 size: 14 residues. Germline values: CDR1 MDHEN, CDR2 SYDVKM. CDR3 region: CASSSRTGIYGYTF. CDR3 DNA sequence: TGTGCCAGCAGTTCTCGGACGGGAATCTATGGCTACACCTTC.

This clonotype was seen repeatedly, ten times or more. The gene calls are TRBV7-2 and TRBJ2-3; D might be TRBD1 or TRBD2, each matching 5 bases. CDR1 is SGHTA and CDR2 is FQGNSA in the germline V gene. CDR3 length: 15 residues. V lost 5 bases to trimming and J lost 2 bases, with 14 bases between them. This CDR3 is CASSPDSGITDTQYF. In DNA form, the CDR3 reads TGTGCCAGCAGCCCCGACAGCGGAATCACAGATACGCAGTATTTT.

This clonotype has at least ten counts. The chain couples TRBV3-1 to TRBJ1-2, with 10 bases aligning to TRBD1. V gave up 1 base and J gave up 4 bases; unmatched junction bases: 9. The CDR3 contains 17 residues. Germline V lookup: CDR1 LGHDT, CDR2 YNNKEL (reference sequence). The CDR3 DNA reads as TGTGCCAGCAGCCAAGGCGGGACAGGGGTCTTGCTCTATGGCTACACCTTC. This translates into CASSQGGTGVLLYGYTF.

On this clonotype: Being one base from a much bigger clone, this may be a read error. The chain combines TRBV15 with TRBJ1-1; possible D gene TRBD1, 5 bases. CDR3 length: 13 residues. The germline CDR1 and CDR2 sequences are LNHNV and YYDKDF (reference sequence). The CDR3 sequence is CGTSYRGGTEAFF. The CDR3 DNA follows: TGTGGCACCAGCTATCGTGGGGGCACTGAAGCTTTCTTT.

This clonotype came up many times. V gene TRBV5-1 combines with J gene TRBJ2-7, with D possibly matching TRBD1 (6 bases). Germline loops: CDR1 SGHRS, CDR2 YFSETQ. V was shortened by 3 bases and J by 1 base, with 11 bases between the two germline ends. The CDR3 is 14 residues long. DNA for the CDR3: TGCGCCAGCAGCTCCGGGACACTATCCTACGAGCAGTACTTC. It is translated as CASSSGTLSYEQYF.

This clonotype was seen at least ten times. The CDR3 protein is CSATTEGQAGLLQETQYF. The CDR3 nucleotides read TGCAGTGCTACAACTGAAGGGCAAGCGGGACTGTTGCAAGAGACCCAGTACTTC. The V gene is TRBV20-1, the J gene TRBJ2-5, with TRBD2 matching 7 bases. This CDR3 is built from 18 residues. With 4 bases clipped from V and 2 bases from J, the junction kept 19 bases outside the gene matches. The V gene's germline CDR1 is DFQATT and CDR2 SNEGSKA (reference sequence).

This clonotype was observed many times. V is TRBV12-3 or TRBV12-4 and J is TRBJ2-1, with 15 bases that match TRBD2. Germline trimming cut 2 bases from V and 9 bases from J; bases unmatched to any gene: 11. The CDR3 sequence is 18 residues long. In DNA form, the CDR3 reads TGTGCCAGCAGTTTATCAGTTGGACTAGCGGGGGGGCTGCCTGAGCAGTTCTTC. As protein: CASSLSVGLAGGLPEQFF.

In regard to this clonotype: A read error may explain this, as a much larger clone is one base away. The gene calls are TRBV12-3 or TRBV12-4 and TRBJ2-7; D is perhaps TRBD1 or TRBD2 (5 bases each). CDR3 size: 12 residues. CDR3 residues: CASCLIRDQQYF. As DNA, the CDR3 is TGTGCCAGCTGTTTAATAAGGGACCAGCAGTACTTC.

The CDR3 spells CASSKVMFHEQFF. CDR3 coding DNA: TGTGCCAGCAGCAAAGTAATGTTCCATGAGCAGTTCTTC. The chain has TRBV21-1 and TRBJ2-1. TRBV21-1 is classified as a pseudogene. The CDR3 has 13 residues.

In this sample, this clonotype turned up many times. CDR3 in amino acids: CASSPGPGANEKLFF. As DNA, the CDR3 is TGTGCCAGCAGCCCTGGACCCGGGGCTAATGAAAAACTGTTTTTT. The chain employs TRBV3-1 and TRBJ1-4; the D is unclear. V dropped 4 bases and J dropped 3 bases, with 12 bases sitting between them. Germline V lookup: CDR1 LGHDT, CDR2 YNNKEL (reference sequence). There are 15 residues in the CDR3.

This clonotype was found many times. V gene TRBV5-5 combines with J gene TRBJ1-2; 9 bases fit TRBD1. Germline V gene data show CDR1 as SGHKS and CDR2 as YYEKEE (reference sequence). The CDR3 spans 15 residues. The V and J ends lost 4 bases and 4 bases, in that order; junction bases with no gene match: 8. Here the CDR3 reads CASSVGQGYLYGYTF. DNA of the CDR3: TGTGCCAGCAGCGTGGGACAGGGATACCTCTATGGCTACACCTTC.

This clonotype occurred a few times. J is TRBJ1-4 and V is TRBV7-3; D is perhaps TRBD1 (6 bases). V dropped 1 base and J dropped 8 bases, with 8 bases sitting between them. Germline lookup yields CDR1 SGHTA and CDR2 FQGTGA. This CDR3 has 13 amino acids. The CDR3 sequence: CASSLKRGEKLFF. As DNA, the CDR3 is TGTGCCAGCAGCTTAAAGAGGGGGGAAAAACTGTTTTTT.

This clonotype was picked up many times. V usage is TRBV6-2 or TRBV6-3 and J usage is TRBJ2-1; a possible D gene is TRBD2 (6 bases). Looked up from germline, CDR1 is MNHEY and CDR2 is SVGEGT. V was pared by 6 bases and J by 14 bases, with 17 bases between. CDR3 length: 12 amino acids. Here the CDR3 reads CASRGSGGGKFF. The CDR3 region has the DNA TGTGCCAGCAGGGGTAGCGGAGGAGGAAAGTTCTTC.

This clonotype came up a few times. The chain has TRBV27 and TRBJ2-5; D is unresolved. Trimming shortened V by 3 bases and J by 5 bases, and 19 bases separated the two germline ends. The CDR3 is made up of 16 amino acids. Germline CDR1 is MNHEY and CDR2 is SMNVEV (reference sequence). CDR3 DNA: TGTGCCAGCAGTTTGAATGGGGTTCGGTTAACGGAGACCCAGTACTTC. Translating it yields CASSLNGVRLTETQYF.

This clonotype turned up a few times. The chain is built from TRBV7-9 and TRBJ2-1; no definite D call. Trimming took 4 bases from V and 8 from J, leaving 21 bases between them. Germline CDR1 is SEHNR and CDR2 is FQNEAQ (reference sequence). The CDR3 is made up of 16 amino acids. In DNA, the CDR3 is TGTGCCAGCAGCTCGTCGGGTCCATGGGGAAATTATGAGCAGTTCTTC. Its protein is CASSSSGPWGNYEQFF. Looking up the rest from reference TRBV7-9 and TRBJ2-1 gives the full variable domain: DTGVSQNPRHKITKRGQNVTFRCDPISEHNRLYWYRQTLGQGPEFLTYFQNEAQLEKSRLLSDRFSAERPKGSFSTLEIQRTEQGDSAMYLCASSSSGPWGNYEQFFGPGTRLTVL.

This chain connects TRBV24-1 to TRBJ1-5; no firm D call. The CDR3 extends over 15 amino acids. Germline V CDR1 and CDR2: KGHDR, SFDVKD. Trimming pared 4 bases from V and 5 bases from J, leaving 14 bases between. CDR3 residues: CATSDVGPEDQPQHF. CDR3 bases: TGTGCCACCAGTGACGTTGGACCCGAGGATCAGCCCCAGCATTTT.

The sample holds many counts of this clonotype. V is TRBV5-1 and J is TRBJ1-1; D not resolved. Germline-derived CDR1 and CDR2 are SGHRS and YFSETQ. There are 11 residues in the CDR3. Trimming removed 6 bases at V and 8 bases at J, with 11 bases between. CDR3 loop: CASNSELEAFF. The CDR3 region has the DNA TGCGCCAGCAATTCCGAGCTGGAAGCTTTCTTT.

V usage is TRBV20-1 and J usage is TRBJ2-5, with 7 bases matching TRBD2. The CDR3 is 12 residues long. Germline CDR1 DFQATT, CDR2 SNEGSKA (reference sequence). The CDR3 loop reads CSPLAEQETQYF. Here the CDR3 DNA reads TGCAGCCCTCTAGCGGAACAAGAGACCCAGTACTTC.

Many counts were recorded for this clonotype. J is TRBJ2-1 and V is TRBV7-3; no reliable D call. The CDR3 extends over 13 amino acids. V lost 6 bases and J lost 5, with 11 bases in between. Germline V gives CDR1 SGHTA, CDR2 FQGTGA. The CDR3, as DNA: TGTGCCAGCAGATCCGCCCTTGACAATGAGCAGTTCTTC. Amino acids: CASRSALDNEQFF.

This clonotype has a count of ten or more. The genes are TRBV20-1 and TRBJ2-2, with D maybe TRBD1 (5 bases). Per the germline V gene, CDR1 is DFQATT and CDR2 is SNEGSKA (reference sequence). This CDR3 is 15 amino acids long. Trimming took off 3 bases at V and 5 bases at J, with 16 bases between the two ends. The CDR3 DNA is TGCAGTGCTAGTCGGCAGGGAAGTGGTACCGGGGAGCTGTTTTTT. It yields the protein CSASRQGSGTGELFF.

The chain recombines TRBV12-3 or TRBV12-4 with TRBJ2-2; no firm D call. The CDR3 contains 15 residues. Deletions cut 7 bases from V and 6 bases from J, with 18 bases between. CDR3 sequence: CASNADGSRPGELFF. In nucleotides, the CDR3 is TGTGCCAGCAATGCTGACGGAAGTCGGCCCGGGGAGCTGTTTTTT.

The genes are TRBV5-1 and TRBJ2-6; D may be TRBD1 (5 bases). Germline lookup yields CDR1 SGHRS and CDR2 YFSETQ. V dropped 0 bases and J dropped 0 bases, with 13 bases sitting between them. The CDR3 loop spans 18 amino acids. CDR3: CASSLESQGPSGANVLTF. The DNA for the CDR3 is TGCGCCAGCAGCTTGGAGTCGCAGGGCCCCTCTGGGGCCAACGTCCTGACTTTC.

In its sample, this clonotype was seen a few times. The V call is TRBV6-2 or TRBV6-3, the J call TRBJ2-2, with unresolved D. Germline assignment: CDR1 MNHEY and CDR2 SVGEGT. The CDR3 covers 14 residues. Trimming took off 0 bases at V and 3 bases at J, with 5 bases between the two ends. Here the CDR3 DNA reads TGTGCCAGCAGTTACTCGCCTGACACCGGGGAGCTGTTTTTT. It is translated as CASSYSPDTGELFF.

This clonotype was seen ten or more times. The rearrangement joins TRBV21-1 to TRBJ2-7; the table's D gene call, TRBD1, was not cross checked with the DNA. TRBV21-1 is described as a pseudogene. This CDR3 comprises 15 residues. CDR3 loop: CASSRVGAVSYEQYF. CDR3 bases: TGTGCCAGCAGCAGGGTGGGGGCAGTATCCTACGAGCAGTACTTC.

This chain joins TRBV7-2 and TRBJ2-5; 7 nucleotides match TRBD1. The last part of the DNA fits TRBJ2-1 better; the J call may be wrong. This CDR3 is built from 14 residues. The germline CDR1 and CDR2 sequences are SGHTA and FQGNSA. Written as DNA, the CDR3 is TGTGCCAGCACACCCCTGACAGGGCAAGAGACCCAGTTCTTC. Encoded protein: CASTPLTGQETQFF.

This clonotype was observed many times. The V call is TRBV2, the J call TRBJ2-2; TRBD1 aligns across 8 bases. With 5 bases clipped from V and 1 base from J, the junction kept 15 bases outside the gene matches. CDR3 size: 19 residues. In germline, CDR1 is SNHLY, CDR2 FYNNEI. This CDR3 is CASSLSAATGEVNTGELFF. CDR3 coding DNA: TGTGCCAGCAGTTTGAGCGCTGCGACAGGGGAGGTGAACACCGGGGAGCTGTTTTTT.

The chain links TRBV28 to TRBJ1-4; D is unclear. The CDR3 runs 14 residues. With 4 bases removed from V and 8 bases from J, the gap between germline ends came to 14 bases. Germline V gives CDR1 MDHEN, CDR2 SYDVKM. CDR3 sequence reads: CASSWATSEEKLFF. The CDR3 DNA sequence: TGTGCCAGCAGTTGGGCAACGTCGGAGGAAAAACTGTTTTTT.

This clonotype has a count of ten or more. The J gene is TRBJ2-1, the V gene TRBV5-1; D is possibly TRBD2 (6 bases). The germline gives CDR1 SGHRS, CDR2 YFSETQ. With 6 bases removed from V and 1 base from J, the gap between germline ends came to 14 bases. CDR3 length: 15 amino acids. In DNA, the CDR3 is TGCGCCAGCATGCGGGATGGAGGTTCCTACAATGAGCAGTTCTTC. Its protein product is CASMRDGGSYNEQFF.

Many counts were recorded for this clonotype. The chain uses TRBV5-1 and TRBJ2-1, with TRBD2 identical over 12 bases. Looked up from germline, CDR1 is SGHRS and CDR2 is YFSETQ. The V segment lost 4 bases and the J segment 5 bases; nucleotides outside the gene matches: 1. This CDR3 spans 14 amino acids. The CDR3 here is CASSLAGGNNEQFF. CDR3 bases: TGCGCCAGCAGCCTAGCGGGAGGGAACAATGAGCAGTTCTTC.

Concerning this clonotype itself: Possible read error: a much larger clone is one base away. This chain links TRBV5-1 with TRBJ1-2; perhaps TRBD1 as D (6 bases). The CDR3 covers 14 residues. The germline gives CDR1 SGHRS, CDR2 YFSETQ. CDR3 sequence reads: CASSSTGWVNGDTF. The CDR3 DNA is TGCGCCAGCAGCTCCACAGGGTGGGTGAATGGCGACACCTTC.

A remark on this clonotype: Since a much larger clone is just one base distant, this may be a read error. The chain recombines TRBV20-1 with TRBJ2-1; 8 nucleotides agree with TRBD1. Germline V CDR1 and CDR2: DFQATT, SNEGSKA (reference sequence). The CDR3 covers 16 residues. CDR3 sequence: CCARDKDRGVVNEQFF. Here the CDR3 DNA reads TGCTGTGCTAGAGATAAAGACAGGGGCGTAGTTAATGAGCAGTTCTTC.